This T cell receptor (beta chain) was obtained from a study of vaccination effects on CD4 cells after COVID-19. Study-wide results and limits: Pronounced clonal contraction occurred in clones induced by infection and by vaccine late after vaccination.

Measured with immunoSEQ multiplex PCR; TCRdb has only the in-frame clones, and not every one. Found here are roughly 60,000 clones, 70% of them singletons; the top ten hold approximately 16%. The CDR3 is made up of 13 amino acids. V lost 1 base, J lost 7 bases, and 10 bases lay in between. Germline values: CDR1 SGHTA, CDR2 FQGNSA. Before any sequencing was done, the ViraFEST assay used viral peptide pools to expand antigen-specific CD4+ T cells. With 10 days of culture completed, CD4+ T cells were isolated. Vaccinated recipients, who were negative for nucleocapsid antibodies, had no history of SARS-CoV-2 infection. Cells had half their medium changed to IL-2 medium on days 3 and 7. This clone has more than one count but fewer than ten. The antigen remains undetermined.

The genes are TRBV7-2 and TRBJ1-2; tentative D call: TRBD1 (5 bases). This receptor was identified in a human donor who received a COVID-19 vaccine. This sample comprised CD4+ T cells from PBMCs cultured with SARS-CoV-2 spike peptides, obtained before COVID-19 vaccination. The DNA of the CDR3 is TGTGCCAGCAGCTTAGGTGGGGGGGGTGGCTACACCTTC. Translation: CASSLGGGGGYTF.